This T cell receptor (beta chain) was obtained from a study of cytomegalovirus exposure and HLA in healthy donors. The wider study: Most donors, around 81% of approximately 400 genotyped, fell in the Caucasian-associated ancestry cluster. Study conclusions and caveats: The study put 150 or so TCR beta chains on its list as cytomegalovirus-associated. TCR beta sequences reportedly predicted most subjects' HLA-A and HLA-B alleles accurately. Later analysis associated a missense DCLRE1C variant with TCR beta V- and J-gene trimming.

Germline CDR1 reads LNHDA; CDR2 reads SQIVND (reference sequence). The V end lost 8 bases, the J end lost 7 bases, and 18 bases lay between the germline ends. The CDR3 length is 15 residues. With 60 Vbeta and 13 Jbeta primers, the PCR was carried out. Produced via immunoSEQ multiplex PCR; TCRdb's table is partial and in-frame only. The sample yields approximately 130,000 clones, about 69% seen once. With respect to this clone: The target antigen is unknown.

This TCR was sampled from a man younger than 45 in good health and CMV-seronegative. The J gene is TRBJ1-6, the V gene TRBV19; possible D gene TRBD1, 6 bases. Sequencing used PBMCs. CDR3 in amino acids: CASQSGVVENSPLHF. The CDR3 bases are TGTGCCAGTCAATCAGGGGTGGTAGAAAATTCACCCCTCCACTTT.